The 9 T cell receptor beta chains reported below all come from one sample, sequenced in a study of OX40 agonist ivuxolimab in advanced cancers. The method was immunoSEQ multiplex PCR; TCRdb's version includes in-frame clones alone and lacks a portion of them. This sample yields more than 50,000 clones, of which more than 75% are seen a single time; about 5.1% belongs to the top ten. The specimen comprised CD4+ or CD8+ T cells sorted from blood, sampled in a trial of the OX40 agonist ivuxolimab. The receptors here all came from an adult with an advanced solid tumor such as melanoma, head and neck, liver or kidney cancer.

About this clone itself: The same CDR3 arises from other DNA sequences in this sample as well. J is TRBJ1-5 and V is TRBV6-5; tentative D call: TRBD1 (5 bases). This CDR3 has 13 amino acids. V was shortened by 4 bases and J by 4 bases, with 8 bases between the two germline ends. Germline assignment: CDR1 MNHEY and CDR2 SVGAGI. CDR3 DNA: TGTGCCAGCAGTTCCAGGGAAAATCAGCCCCAGCATTTT. It encodes CASSSRENQPQHF.

The genes are TRBV10-3 and TRBJ2-7; 12 bases are a match to TRBD1. Trimming cost V 6 bases and J 3 bases; bases outside gene matches: 3. Germline loops: CDR1 ENHRY, CDR2 SYGVKD. The CDR3 consists of 14 residues. This CDR3 is CAIRGQGAFYEQYF. Written as DNA, the CDR3 is TGTGCCATCAGGGGACAGGGGGCTTTCTACGAGCAGTACTTC.

The V and J genes are TRBV5-1 and TRBJ1-1, with TRBD1 matching over 10 bases. There are 15 residues in the CDR3. After removal of 3 bases from V and 5 bases from J, the junction contained 7 bases not matched to a gene. CDR1 is SGHRS, CDR2 YFSETQ, per germline. CDR3 protein: CASSYPRTGGTEAFF. The CDR3 bases are TGCGCCAGCAGCTATCCCCGGACAGGGGGGACTGAAGCTTTCTTT. Drawing the rest from reference TRBV5-1 and TRBJ1-1, the complete variable domain is KAGVTQTPRYLIKTRGQQVTLSCSPISGHRSVSWYQQTPGQGLQFLFEYFSETQRNKGNFPGRFSGRQFSNSRSEMNVSTLELGDSALYLCASSYPRTGGTEAFFGQGTRLTVV.

The chain links TRBV6-1 to TRBJ2-2, with 9 nucleotides matching TRBD1. The CDR3 loop spans 16 amino acids. The V gene's germline CDR1 is MNHNS and CDR2 SASEGT. The V segment lost 4 bases and the J segment 8 bases; nucleotides outside the gene matches: 11. The CDR3 here is CASSASGTGRSGELFF. The CDR3 coding sequence is TGTGCCAGCAGTGCCTCCGGGACAGGGAGATCAGGGGAGCTGTTTTTT.

The rearrangement joins TRBV5-1 to TRBJ2-7, with D possibly being TRBD1 (6 bases). This CDR3 comprises 13 residues. CDR1 and CDR2 from the germline V gene are SGHRS and YFSETQ. V gave up 7 bases and J gave up 2 bases, with 13 bases separating them. CDR3 in amino acids: CASGSGQAYEQYF. The CDR3 nucleotides read TGCGCCAGCGGATCGGGACAAGCCTACGAGCAGTACTTC.

The V call is TRBV5-6, the J call TRBJ2-3; D might be TRBD2 (6 bases). The CDR3 length is 14 residues. Germline assignment: CDR1 SGHDT and CDR2 YYEEEE. V lost 0 bases and J lost 4, with 9 bases in between. CDR3 sequence (DNA): TGTGCCAGCAGCTTGGGGGTAGCGGCAGATACGCAGTATTTT. Its protein product is CASSLGVAADTQYF.

The gene calls are TRBV5-1 and TRBJ2-7, with D possibly matching TRBD1 (5 bases). V was shortened by 1 base and J by 5 bases, with 10 bases between the two germline ends. Germline CDR1 is SGHRS and CDR2 is YFSETQ. This CDR3 is built from 13 residues. The CDR3 DNA is TGCGCCAGCAGCTTGCAGGGCGGTGACGAGCAGTACTTC. Translation gives CASSLQGGDEQYF.

The chain joins TRBV10-1 to TRBJ2-1; 8 nucleotides agree with TRBD2. Germline CDR1 WNHNN, CDR2 SYGVQD (reference sequence). The length of the CDR3 is 14 residues. V lost 5 bases to trimming and J lost 5 bases; unmatched junction nucleotides: 5. The CDR3 region is CASSPAGVNNEQFF. The CDR3 DNA is TGCGCCAGCAGTCCAGCGGGGGTTAACAATGAGCAGTTCTTC.

The chain joins TRBV5-5 to TRBJ1-6; D gene unclear. CDR1 and CDR2 (germline): SGHKS, YYEKEE (reference sequence). Deletions cut 1 base from V and 8 bases from J, with 7 bases between. This CDR3 region has 13 residues. Here the CDR3 reads CASSLSADSPLHF. Written as DNA, the CDR3 is TGTGCCAGCAGCTTGAGCGCGGATTCACCCCTCCACTTT.